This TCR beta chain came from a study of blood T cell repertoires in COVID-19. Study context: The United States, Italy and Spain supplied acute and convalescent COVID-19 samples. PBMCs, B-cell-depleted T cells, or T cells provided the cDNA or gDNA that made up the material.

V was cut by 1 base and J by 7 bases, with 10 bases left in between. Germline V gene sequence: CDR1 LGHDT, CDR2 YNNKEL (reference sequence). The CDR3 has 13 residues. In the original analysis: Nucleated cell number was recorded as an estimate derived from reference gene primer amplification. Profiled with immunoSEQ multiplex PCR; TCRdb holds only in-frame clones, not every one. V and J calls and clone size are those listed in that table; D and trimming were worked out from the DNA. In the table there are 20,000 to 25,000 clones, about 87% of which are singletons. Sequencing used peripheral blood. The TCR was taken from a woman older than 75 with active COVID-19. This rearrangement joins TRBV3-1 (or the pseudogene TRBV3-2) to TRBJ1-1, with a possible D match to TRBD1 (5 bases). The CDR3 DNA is TGTGCCAGCAGCCAAGCCCTAGACAGTGAAGCTTTCTTT. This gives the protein CASSQALDSEAFF.